Described below is a single T cell receptor (beta chain) sequence and its context. The antigen is unknown. The sample comes from a study of T cells in Graves' hyperthyroidism and ophthalmopathy. Notes on the study in general: The majority of expanded thyroid clonotypes above 0.001 also appeared in blood.

Using RNA transcripts as the source, TCR beta CDR3 regions were amplified. HTBI primers drove first-round RT-PCR of the TCR CDR3. TCRdb fed the multiplex PCR reads into MiXCR, producing one record per CDR3 protein. The profile shows around 600,000 distinct CDR3 sequences, less than 45% of them singletons. The CDR3 sequence is 12 residues long. Trimming cost V 2 bases and J 9 bases, with 5 bases left between them. Germline V gene data show CDR1 as SGHTA and CDR2 as FQGNSA. V is TRBV7-2 and J is TRBJ2-6; D unresolved. Sequencing input: peripheral blood or thyroid tissue (not recorded which). This sequence originates from an adult man with Graves' disease, either hyperthyroidism or ophthalmopathy (not recorded which). The CDR3 sequence: CASSLWINVLTF. Here the CDR3 DNA reads TGTGCCAGCAGCTTATGGATCAACGTCCTGACTTTC.